Listed below are T cell receptor beta chains from one sample, sequenced in a study of T-cell memory formation after mild COVID-19. From the 5' RACE reads, TCRdb called clonotypes with MiXCR, one entry per CDR3 protein. Of about 140,000 distinct CDR3 sequences listed, around 15% are singletons. Material for sequencing was PBMCs or a T cell subset sorted from them (not recorded which). The receptor set was obtained from an adult woman who had mild COVID-19 (a few samples of this study predate the infection). Cell type and time point are not known. CDR3s include the opening cysteine and the closing phenylalanine or tryptophan. The D gene is left open where the match is weak. Expanded clones get a size class; other rows say once, few or many, or leave the size out.

TRBV7-6	.	few	TRBJ1-1	CASSLDAGVTEAFF	TGTGCCAGCAGCTTAGACGCAGGAGTTACTGAAGCTTTCTTT
TRBV7-2	TRBD2	.	TRBJ2-3	CASSLWTSSPTDTQYF	TGTGCCAGCAGCTTATGGACTAGCTCTCCCACAGATACGCAGTATTTT
TRBV5-1	TRBD1	.	TRBJ2-1	CASSPRGSSYNEQFF	TGCGCCAGCAGCCCCAGGGGGAGCTCCTACAATGAGCAGTTCTTC
TRBV7-3	.	few	TRBJ2-1	CASSSSLSSYNEQFF	TGTGCCAGCAGCTCATCGTTGAGCTCCTACAATGAGCAGTTCTTC
TRBV27	.	medium-sized	TRBJ1-3	CASRPLRDTSGNTIYF	TGTGCCAGCAGGCCTCTCCGGGACACCTCTGGAAACACCATATATTTT
TRBV24-1	TRBD2	.	TRBJ2-1	CATSDSNTHFGRERDEQFF	TGTGCCACCAGTGATTCTAACACTCACTTCGGGAGGGAGAGAGATGAGCAGTTCTTC
TRBV4-1	.	few	TRBJ1-5	CASSQPGRQPQHF	TGCGCCAGCAGTCAACCCGGCAGGCAGCCCCAGCATTTT
TRBV7-9	TRBD2	many	TRBJ2-3	CASSSSGSFTHTQYF	TGTGCCAGCAGCTCTAGCGGGTCCTTCACGCATACGCAGTATTTT
TRBV7-9	TRBD2	.	TRBJ2-5	CAATGGVKETQYF	TGTGCCGCCACGGGAGGGGTCAAAGAGACCCAGTACTTC
TRBV6-5	TRBD1	.	TRBJ2-1	CASSHQGDSLYNEQFF	TGTGCCAGCAGTCACCAGGGGGACAGTCTCTACAATGAGCAGTTCTTC
TRBV27	TRBD2	few	TRBJ2-1	CASSLTGTSVYNEQFF	TGTGCCAGCAGTCTTACCGGGACTAGCGTCTACAATGAGCAGTTCTTC
TRBV6-1	.	few	TRBJ2-2	CAVLWGTGELFF	TGTGCCGTCCTTTGGGGGACCGGGGAGCTGTTTTTT
TRBV27	.	.	TRBJ2-5	CASSPQGREETQYF	TGTGCCAGCAGTCCCCAGGGGAGGGAAGAGACCCAGTACTTC
TRBV11-2	TRBD2	.	TRBJ2-1	CASSLTGGWEQFF	TGTGCCAGCAGCTTGACGGGAGGGTGGGAGCAGTTCTTC
TRBV12-3/TRBV12-4	TRBD1	.	TRBJ1-4	CASSSGQQATNEKLFF	TGTGCCAGCAGTTCGGGACAGCAAGCAACTAATGAAAAACTGTTTTTT
TRBV4-1	TRBD1	.	TRBJ1-1	CASSPRDRGVTEAFF	TGCGCCAGCAGCCCGAGGGACAGGGGGGTCACTGAAGCTTTCTTT
TRBV20-1	.	.	TRBJ2-7	CSATQGYEQYF	TGCAGTGCTACACAGGGCTACGAGCAGTACTTC
TRBV6-5	.	few	TRBJ2-3	CASSYSGPSTDTQYF	TGTGCCAGCAGTTACTCGGGACCTTCCACAGATACGCAGTATTTT
TRBV2	.	.	TRBJ2-7	CASSGEGKQSYEQYF	TGTGCCAGCAGTGGCGAGGGGAAACAATCCTACGAGCAGTACTTC
TRBV24-1	.	.	TRBJ2-3	CATSDWADRGGGDTQYF	TGTGCCACCAGTGATTGGGCCGACAGGGGAGGGGGAGATACGCAGTATTTT